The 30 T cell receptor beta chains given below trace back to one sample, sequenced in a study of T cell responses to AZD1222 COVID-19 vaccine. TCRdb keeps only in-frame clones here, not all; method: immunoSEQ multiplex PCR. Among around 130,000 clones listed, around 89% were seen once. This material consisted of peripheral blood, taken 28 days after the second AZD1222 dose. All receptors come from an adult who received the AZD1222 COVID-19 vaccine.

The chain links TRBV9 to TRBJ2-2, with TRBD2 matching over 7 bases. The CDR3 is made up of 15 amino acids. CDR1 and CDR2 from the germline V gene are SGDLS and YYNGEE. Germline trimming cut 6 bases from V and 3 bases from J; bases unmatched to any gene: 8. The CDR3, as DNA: TGTGCCAGCACTAGGGCGGGAGCCGACACCGGGGAGCTGTTTTTT. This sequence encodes CASTRAGADTGELFF.

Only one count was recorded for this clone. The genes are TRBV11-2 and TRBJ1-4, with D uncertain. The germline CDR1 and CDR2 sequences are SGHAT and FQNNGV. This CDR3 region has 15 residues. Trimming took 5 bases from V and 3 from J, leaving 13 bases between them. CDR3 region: CASSPSRNSNEKLFF. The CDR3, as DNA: TGTGCCAGCAGCCCCTCGAGGAATTCTAATGAAAAACTGTTTTTT.

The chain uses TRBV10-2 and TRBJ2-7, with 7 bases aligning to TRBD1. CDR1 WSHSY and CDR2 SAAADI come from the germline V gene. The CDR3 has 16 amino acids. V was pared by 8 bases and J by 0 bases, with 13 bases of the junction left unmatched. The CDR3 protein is CASLPLRQGTSYEQYF. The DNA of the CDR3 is TGCGCCAGCCTACCCCTGAGACAGGGAACCTCCTACGAGCAGTACTTC.

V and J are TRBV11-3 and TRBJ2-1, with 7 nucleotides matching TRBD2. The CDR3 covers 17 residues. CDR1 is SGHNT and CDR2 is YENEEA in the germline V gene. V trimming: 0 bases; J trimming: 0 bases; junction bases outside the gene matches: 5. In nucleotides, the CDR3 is TGTGCCAGCAGCTTAGACTCTCGGGACTACTCCTACAATGAGCAGTTCTTC. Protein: CASSLDSRDYSYNEQFF.

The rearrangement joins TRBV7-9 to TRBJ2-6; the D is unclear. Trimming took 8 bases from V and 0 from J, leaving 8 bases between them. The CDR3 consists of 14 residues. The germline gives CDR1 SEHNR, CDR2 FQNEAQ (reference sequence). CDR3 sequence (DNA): TGTGCCAGCCGGTCGGGCTCTGGGGCCAACGTCCTGACTTTC. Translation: CASRSGSGANVLTF. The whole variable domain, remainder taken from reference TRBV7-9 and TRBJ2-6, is DTGVSQNPRHKITKRGQNVTFRCDPISEHNRLYWYRQTLGQGPEFLTYFQNEAQLEKSRLLSDRFSAERPKGSFSTLEIQRTEQGDSAMYLCASRSGSGANVLTFGAGSRLTVL.

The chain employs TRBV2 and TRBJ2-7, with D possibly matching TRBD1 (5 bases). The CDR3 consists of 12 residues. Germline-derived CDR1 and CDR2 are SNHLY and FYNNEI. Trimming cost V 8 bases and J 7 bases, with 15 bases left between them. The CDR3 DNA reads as TGTGCCAGCGGACACCCCGTAAGTGAGCAGTACTTC. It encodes CASGHPVSEQYF.

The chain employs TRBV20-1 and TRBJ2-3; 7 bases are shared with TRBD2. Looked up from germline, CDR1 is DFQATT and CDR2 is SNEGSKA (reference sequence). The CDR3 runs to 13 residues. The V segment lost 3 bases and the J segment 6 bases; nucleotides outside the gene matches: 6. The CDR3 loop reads CSASLAGVDTQYF. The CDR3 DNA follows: TGCAGTGCTAGTCTCGCGGGAGTTGATACGCAGTATTTT.

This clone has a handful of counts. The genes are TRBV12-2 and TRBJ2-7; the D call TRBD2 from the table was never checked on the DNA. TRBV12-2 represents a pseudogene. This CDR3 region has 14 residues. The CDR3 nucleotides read TGTGCAAGTCGCTTAGTGCGCATCGTCTACGAGCAGTACTTC. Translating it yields CASRLVRIVYEQYF.

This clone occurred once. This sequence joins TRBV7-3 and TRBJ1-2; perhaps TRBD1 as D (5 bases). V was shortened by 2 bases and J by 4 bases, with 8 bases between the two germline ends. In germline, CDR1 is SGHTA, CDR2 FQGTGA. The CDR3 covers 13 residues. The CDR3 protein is CASSLLGGYGYTF. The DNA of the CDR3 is TGTGCCAGCAGCTTACTGGGGGGCTATGGCTACACCTTC.

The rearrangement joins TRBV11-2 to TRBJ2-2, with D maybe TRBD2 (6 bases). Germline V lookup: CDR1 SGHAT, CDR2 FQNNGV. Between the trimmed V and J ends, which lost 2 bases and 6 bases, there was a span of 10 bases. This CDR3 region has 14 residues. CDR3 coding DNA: TGTGCCAGCAGCTTATGGGGGGTGGCCGGGGAGCTGTTTTTT. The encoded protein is CASSLWGVAGELFF.

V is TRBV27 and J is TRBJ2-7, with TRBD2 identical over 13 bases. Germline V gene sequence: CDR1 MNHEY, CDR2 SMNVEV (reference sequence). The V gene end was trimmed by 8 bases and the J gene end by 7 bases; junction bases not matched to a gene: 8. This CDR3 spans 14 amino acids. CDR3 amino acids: CASATTSGGPEQYF. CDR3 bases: TGTGCCAGCGCAACGACTAGCGGGGGGCCTGAGCAGTACTTC.

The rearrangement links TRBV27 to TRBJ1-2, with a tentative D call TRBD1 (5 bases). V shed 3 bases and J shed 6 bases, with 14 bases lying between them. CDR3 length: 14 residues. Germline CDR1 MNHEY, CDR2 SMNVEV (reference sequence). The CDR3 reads CASSLNRGVDGYTF. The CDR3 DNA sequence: TGTGCCAGCAGTTTGAATCGAGGGGTTGATGGCTACACCTTC.

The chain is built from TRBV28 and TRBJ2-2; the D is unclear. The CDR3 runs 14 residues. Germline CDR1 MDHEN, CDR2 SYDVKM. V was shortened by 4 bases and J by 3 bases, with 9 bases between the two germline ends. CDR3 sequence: CASSSLGDTGELFF. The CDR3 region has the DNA TGTGCCAGCAGTTCTCTAGGAGACACCGGGGAGCTGTTTTTT.

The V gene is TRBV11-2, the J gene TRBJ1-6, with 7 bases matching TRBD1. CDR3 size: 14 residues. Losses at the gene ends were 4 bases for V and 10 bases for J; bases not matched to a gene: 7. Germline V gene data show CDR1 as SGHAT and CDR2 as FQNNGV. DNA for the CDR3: TGTGCCAGCAGCTGGGCAGGGGGACGCTCACCCCTCCACTTT. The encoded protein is CASSWAGGRSPLHF.

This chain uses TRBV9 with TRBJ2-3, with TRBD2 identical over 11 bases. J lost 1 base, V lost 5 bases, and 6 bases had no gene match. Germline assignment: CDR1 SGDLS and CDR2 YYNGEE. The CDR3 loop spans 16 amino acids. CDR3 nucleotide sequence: TGTGCCAGCAGTCGTACGGGACTAGCGGGCACAGATACGCAGTATTTT. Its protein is CASSRTGLAGTDTQYF.

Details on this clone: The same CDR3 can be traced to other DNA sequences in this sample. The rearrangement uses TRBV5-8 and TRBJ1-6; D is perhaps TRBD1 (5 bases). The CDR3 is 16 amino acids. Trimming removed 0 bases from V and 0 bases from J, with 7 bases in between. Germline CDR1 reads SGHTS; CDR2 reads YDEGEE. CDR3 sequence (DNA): TGTGCCAGCAGCTTGGCCGGGACCTCCTATAATTCACCCCTCCACTTT. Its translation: CASSLAGTSYNSPLHF.

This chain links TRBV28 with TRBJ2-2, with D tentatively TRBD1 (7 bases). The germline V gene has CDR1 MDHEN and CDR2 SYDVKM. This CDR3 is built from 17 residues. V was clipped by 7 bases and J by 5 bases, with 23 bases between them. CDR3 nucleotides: TGTGCCAGCAATCTCGGAGGGGGCGCGTCAATGACCGGGGAGCTGTTTTTT. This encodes CASNLGGGASMTGELFF.

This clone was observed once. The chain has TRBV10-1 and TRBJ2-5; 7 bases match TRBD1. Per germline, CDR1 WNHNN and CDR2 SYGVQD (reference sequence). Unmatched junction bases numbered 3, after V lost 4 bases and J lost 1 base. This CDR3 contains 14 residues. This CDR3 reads CASSGDRVQETQYF. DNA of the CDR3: TGCGCCAGCAGTGGAGACAGGGTCCAAGAGACCCAGTACTTC.

CDR3 DNA sequence: TGTGCCTGGAGTAAGGGGAATGGCAATCAGCCCCAGCATTTT. This translates into CAWSKGNGNQPQHF. V gene TRBV30 combines with J gene TRBJ1-5, with D maybe TRBD1 (5 bases). Germline V gives CDR1 GTSNPN, CDR2 SVGIG (reference sequence). V dropped 2 bases and J dropped 2 bases, with 10 bases sitting between them. This CDR3 comprises 14 residues.

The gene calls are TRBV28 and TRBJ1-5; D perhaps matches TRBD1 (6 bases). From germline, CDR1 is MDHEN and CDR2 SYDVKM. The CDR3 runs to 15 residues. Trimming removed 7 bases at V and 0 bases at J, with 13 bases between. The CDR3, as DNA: TGTGCCAGCACCGCGGGAGGGGGTAGCAATCAGCCCCAGCATTTT. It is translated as CASTAGGGSNQPQHF.

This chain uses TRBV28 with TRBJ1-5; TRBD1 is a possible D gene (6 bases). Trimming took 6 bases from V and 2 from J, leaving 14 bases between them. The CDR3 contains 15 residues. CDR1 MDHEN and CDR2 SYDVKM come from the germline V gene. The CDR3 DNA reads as TGTGCCAGCAGAGCTCAGGGGAGAGGCAATCAGCCCCAGCATTTT. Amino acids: CASRAQGRGNQPQHF.

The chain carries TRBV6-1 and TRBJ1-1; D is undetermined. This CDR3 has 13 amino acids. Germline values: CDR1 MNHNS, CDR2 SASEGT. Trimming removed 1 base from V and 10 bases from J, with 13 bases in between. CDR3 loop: CASSEEKISGAFF. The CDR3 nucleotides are TGTGCCAGCAGTGAAGAGAAAATAAGTGGAGCTTTCTTT.

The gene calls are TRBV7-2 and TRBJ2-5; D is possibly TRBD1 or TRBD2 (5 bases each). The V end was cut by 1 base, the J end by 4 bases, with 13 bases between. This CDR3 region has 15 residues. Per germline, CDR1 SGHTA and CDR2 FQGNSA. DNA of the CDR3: TGTGCCAGCAGCTTAGTGAGCCTTGGGACAGAGACCCAGTACTTC. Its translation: CASSLVSLGTETQYF.

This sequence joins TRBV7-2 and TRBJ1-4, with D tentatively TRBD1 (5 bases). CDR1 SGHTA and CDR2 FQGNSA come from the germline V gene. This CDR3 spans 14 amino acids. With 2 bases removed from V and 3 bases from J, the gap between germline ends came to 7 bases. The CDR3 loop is CASSLTGSNEKLFF. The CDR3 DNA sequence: TGTGCCAGCAGCTTAACAGGTTCTAATGAAAAACTGTTTTTT.

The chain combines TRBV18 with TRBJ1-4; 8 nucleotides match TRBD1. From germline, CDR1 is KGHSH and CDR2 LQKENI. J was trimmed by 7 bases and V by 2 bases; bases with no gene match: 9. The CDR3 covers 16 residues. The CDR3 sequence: CASSPMTQGAVEKLFF. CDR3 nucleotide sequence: TGTGCCAGCTCACCAATGACTCAGGGGGCGGTTGAAAAACTGTTTTTT.

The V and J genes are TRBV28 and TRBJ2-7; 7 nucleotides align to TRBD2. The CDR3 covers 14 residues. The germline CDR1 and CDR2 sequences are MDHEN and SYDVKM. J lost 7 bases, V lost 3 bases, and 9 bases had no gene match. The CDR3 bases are TGTGCCAGCAGTTTCGGGGAGGGAGTTCGGGAGCAGTACTTC. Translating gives CASSFGEGVREQYF.

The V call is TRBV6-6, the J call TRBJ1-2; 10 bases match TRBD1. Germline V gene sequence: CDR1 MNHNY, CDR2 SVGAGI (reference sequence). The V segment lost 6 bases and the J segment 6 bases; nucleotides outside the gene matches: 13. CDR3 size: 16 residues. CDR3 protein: CASRETGTGDLNGYTF. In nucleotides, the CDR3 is TGTGCCAGCAGGGAGACCGGGACAGGGGATCTTAATGGCTACACCTTC.

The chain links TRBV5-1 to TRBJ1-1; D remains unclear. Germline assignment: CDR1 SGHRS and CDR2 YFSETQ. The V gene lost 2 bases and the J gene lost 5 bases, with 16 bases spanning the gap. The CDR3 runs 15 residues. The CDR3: CASSLEPSLETEAFF. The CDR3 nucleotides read TGCGCCAGCAGCTTAGAGCCAAGCCTGGAAACTGAAGCTTTCTTT.

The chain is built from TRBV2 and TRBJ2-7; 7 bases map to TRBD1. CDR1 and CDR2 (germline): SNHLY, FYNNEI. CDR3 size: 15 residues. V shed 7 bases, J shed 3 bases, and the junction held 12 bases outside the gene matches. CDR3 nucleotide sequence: TGTGCCAGCACCTCAGAGGGACAGAAGTACTACGAGCAGTACTTC. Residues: CASTSEGQKYYEQYF.

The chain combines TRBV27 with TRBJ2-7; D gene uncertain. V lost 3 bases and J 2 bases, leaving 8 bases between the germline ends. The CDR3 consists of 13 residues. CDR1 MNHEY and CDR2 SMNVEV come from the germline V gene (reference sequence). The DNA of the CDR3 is TGTGCCAGCAGTTTCACAGAAACCTACGAGCAGTACTTC. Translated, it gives CASSFTETYEQYF.